This is a list of T cell receptor beta chains from one sample in a study of T cell responses to AZD1222 COVID-19 vaccine. This table comes from immunoSEQ multiplex PCR, and its TCRdb copy is limited to in-frame clones, with some not included. The sample gives around 95,000 clones, nearly 95% of which show up once; about 1.8% is in the top ten. The sequenced sample was peripheral blood, obtained on day 0 of AZD1222 vaccination. The receptors originated from an adult in good health. Both conserved end residues are part of each CDR3. D genes are given only for firm matches. The size entry is marked missing in some rows and otherwise reads once, few, many or a size class.

clone_size,d_call,j_call,v_call,cdr3_aa,cdr3_nt
-,-,TRBJ1-1,TRBV4-2,CASSQDKAGPNTEAFF,TGTGCCAGCAGCCAAGATAAGGCAGGGCCGAACACTGAAGCTTTCTTT
-,-,TRBJ2-3,TRBV23-1,CASSQHCDRSTDTQYF,TGCGCCAGCAGTCAACACTGCGACCGTTCCACAGATACGCAGTATTTT
-,-,TRBJ1-1,TRBV5-1,CASSLSVGGNTEAFF,TGCGCCAGCAGCTTGTCTGTAGGGGGGAACACTGAAGCTTTCTTT
-,-,TRBJ2-7,TRBV12-3/TRBV12-4,CASSPQVSEQYF,TGTGCCAGCAGCCCCCAGGTCTCCGAGCAGTACTTC
-,-,TRBJ2-7,TRBV2,CASSRALASYEQYF,TGTGCCAGCAGCCGGGCTCTAGCCAGTTACGAGCAGTACTTC
-,-,TRBJ2-7,TRBV28,CASSFRAGDEQYF,TGTGCCAGCAGTTTCCGGGCCGGGGACGAGCAGTACTTC
-,-,TRBJ1-2,TRBV12-3/TRBV12-4,CASSRENYGYTF,TGTGCCAGCAGTAGAGAAAACTATGGCTACACCTTC
-,TRBD2,TRBJ2-3,TRBV10-3,CATSGSPSTDTQYF,TGTGCCACCAGCGGGAGCCCTAGCACAGATACGCAGTATTTT
-,-,TRBJ2-2,TRBV4-1,CASSQVGQLFF,TGCGCCAGCAGCCAAGTTGGCCAGCTGTTTTTT
-,-,TRBJ2-2,TRBV14,CASSPREISTGELFF,TGTGCCAGCAGCCCCCGGGAGATTTCCACCGGGGAGCTGTTTTTT
once,TRBD2,TRBJ2-4,TRBV4-1,CASRGSGKNIQYF,TGCGCCAGCAGAGGTAGCGGGAAAAACATTCAGTACTTC
-,TRBD1,TRBJ1-3,TRBV28,CASSSDRGRTGNTIYF,TGTGCCAGCAGTTCAGACAGGGGGCGCACAGGAAACACCATATATTTT
-,-,TRBJ1-4,TRBV7-3,CASSAIYWGEKLFF,TGTGCCAGCAGCGCTATTTATTGGGGTGAAAAACTGTTTTTT
-,-,TRBJ1-2,TRBV6-1,CASSEVWQNYGYTF,TGTGCCAGCAGTGAAGTCTGGCAGAACTATGGCTACACCTTC
-,-,TRBJ2-3,TRBV10-1,CASSERGAGTQYF,TGCGCCAGCAGTGAGCGGGGAGCTGGTACGCAGTATTTT
-,TRBD1,TRBJ2-3,TRBV19,CASGPGQYFSDTQYF,TGTGCCAGTGGGCCGGGACAGTATTTCTCGGATACGCAGTATTTT
-,-,TRBJ2-5,TRBV25-1,CAISRREKGNSQETQYF,TGTGCCATCAGTAGGAGGGAAAAAGGGAACTCCCAAGAGACCCAGTACTTC
once,-,TRBJ1-1,TRBV5-1,CASSLLTLGDTEAFF,TGCGCCAGCAGCTTGTTAACACTAGGGGACACTGAAGCTTTCTTT
-,TRBD2,TRBJ2-7,TRBV27,CASSLGGRGPYEQYF,TGTGCCAGCAGTTTAGGTGGGAGGGGACCCTACGAGCAGTACTTC
-,-,TRBJ1-1,TRBV11-3,CATPAWGRKGNTEAFF,TGTGCCACCCCCGCTTGGGGGAGAAAGGGGAACACTGAAGCTTTCTTT
-,TRBD1,TRBJ1-4,TRBV5-1,CASSFQGEFNEKLFF,TGCGCCAGCAGCTTTCAGGGGGAGTTTAATGAAAAACTGTTTTTT
-,TRBD1,TRBJ2-1,TRBV5-8,CASSLDGTGGYPNNEQFF,TGTGCCAGCAGCTTGGATGGGACAGGGGGCTACCCCAACAATGAGCAGTTCTTC
few,-,TRBJ1-2,TRBV6-5,CASSPYLNYGYTF,TGTGCCAGCAGTCCTTACCTTAACTATGGCTACACCTTC
-,TRBD2,TRBJ2-3,TRBV6-6,CASSYSILAGTDTQYF,TGTGCCAGCAGTTACTCGATTCTAGCGGGCACAGATACGCAGTATTTT
-,-,TRBJ1-2,TRBV9,CASSVAPGGGSKGANYGYTF,TGTGCCAGCAGCGTAGCCCCAGGTGGCGGATCTAAGGGAGCTAACTATGGCTACACCTTC
-,-,TRBJ2-5,TRBV29-1,CSFGGGGGSQETQYF,TGCAGCTTTGGCGGCGGGGGCGGGAGTCAAGAGACCCAGTACTTC
-,TRBD2,TRBJ2-7,TRBV2,CASSAAASGYEQYF,TGTGCCAGCAGTGCGGCCGCTAGCGGCTACGAGCAGTACTTC
-,-,TRBJ2-1,TRBV28,CASSPHIGEQFF,TGTGCCAGCAGTCCCCATATAGGTGAGCAGTTCTTC
-,-,TRBJ2-7,TRBV2,CASSPGTKTYEQYF,TGTGCCAGCAGTCCCGGGACCAAGACCTACGAGCAGTACTTC
-,-,TRBJ2-7,TRBV20-1,CSASGHRSSYEQYF,TGCAGTGCTAGTGGGCACAGGAGCTCCTACGAGCAGTACTTC
-,-,TRBJ1-2,TRBV28,CASTQPQRLTGGGYTF,TGTGCCAGCACCCAGCCGCAGAGACTAACAGGCGGGGGCTACACCTTC
-,TRBD1,TRBJ2-6,TRBV9,CASSARPGQGLSGANVLTF,TGTGCCAGCAGCGCACGACCGGGACAGGGGCTGTCTGGGGCCAACGTCCTGACTTTC
-,-,TRBJ2-1,TRBV7-3,CASSLSTLSYNEQFF,TGTGCCAGCAGCTTATCGACTCTTTCCTACAATGAGCAGTTCTTC
-,-,TRBJ1-2,TRBV7-9,CASSQAGAYGYTF,TGTGCCAGCAGCCAGGCAGGGGCCTATGGCTACACCTTC
-,-,TRBJ1-3,TRBV18,CASSGRTGNTIYF,TGTGCCAGCTCCGGACGGACTGGAAACACCATATATTTT
-,-,TRBJ2-5,TRBV15,CATSRDRMGLFETQYF,TGTGCCACCAGCAGAGATCGCATGGGGTTGTTCGAGACCCAGTACTTC
-,TRBD1,TRBJ1-6,TRBV28,CASSFAGTADYNSPLHF,TGTGCCAGCAGTTTTGCCGGGACAGCCGACTATAATTCACCCCTCCACTTT
-,TRBD2,TRBJ2-1,TRBV27,CASSTLARTSGSYSGEQFF,TGTGCCAGCAGTACGCTGGCCAGGACTAGCGGGAGTTATTCGGGTGAGCAGTTCTTC
-,-,TRBJ1-1,TRBV2,CASSEWENTEAFF,TGTGCCAGCAGTGAATGGGAGAACACTGAAGCTTTCTTT